The 29 T cell receptor beta chains below were found in one sample sequenced in a study of blood T cell repertoires in COVID-19 (dated by TCRdb to the early 2020s). Library preparation used the immunoSEQ multiplex PCR assay. This is the immuneACCESS table as TCRdb keeps it, with only in-frame sequences that have V and J called. A part of the clones is gone; compared with another copy, unresolved V genes explain less than half, and the rest is unexplained. The sample records 100,000 or so clones, roughly 92% of which are singletons. Of the sample, under 7.5% falls within the top ten clones. The sample comprised peripheral blood. The receptors originated from a woman in her fifties or sixties with active COVID-19.

In this sample, this clone turned up once. The chain has TRBV2 and TRBJ2-1, with 7 nucleotides matching TRBD2. V lost 4 bases to trimming and J lost 2 bases; unmatched junction nucleotides: 8. This CDR3 comprises 16 residues. Germline-derived CDR1 and CDR2 are SNHLY and FYNNEI. The CDR3 bases are TGTGCCAGCAGTGGAGCTTGGGCGGGGGCCTACAATGAGCAGTTCTTC. This sequence encodes CASSGAWAGAYNEQFF.

In the case of this clone: Other DNA sequences in this sample translate to the same CDR3. This chain links TRBV7-3 with TRBJ2-7, with 9 nucleotides matching TRBD1. Germline CDR1 and CDR2: SGHTA and FQGTGA. This CDR3 contains 15 residues. V shed 4 bases, J shed 6 bases, and the junction held 10 bases outside the gene matches. This CDR3 reads CASSSSTGGGGEQYF. In DNA form, the CDR3 reads TGTGCCAGCAGCTCATCGACAGGGGGAGGGGGCGAGCAGTACTTC. Using reference TRBV7-3 and TRBJ2-7 for the parts outside the CDR3, the full variable domain is GAGVSQTPSNKVTEKGKYVELRCDPISGHTALYWYRQSLGQGPEFLIYFQGTGAADDSGLPNDRFFAVRPEGSVSTLKIQRTERGDSAVYLCASSSSTGGGGEQYFGPGTRLTVT.

V usage is TRBV5-1 and J usage is TRBJ2-3; 7 nucleotides line up with TRBD1. This CDR3 contains 15 residues. Germline lookup yields CDR1 SGHRS and CDR2 YFSETQ. V trimming: 4 bases; J trimming: 2 bases; junction bases outside the gene matches: 7. CDR3 nucleotide sequence: TGCGCCAGCAGCGTACCGACAGGGAACACAGATACGCAGTATTTT. Amino acid sequence: CASSVPTGNTDTQYF.

The CDR3 nucleotides read TGTGCCAGCAGTCGCGGACAGGGGGCGGGCACTGAAGCTTTCTTT. Its protein product is CASSRGQGAGTEAFF. The V and J genes are TRBV5-4 and TRBJ1-1; 11 bases agree with TRBD1. Germline loops: CDR1 SGHNT, CDR2 YYREEE (reference sequence). The CDR3 has 15 residues. The J segment lost 4 bases and the V segment lost 5 bases, leaving 7 bases of the junction unmatched.

The chain's CDR3 is CASSLGGGWENTEAFF. The CDR3 DNA reads TGTGCCAGCAGCTTAGGTGGGGGGTGGGAGAACACTGAAGCTTTCTTT. The J gene is TRBJ1-1, the V gene TRBV11-2; a weak D match, TRBD1 (5 bases). V was clipped by 1 base and J by 1 base, with 13 bases between them. Germline CDR1 reads SGHAT; CDR2 reads FQNNGV. The CDR3 consists of 16 residues.

This chain joins TRBV7-9 and TRBJ2-3; 7 bases map to TRBD2. The germline CDR1 and CDR2 sequences are SEHNR and FQNEAQ (reference sequence). The CDR3 is 14 residues long. J gave up 4 bases and V 6 bases, and 7 bases lay outside the gene matches. The CDR3 protein is CASRLLAIADTQYF. For the CDR3, the DNA is TGTGCCAGCAGGCTACTAGCGATTGCAGATACGCAGTATTTT.

The chain uses TRBV28 and TRBJ1-5; maybe TRBD1 (6 bases). From germline, CDR1 is MDHEN and CDR2 SYDVKM. The length of the CDR3 is 16 residues. Trimming pared 5 bases from V and 1 base from J, leaving 15 bases between. In DNA form, the CDR3 reads TGTGCCAGCAGTAGACCGTATCAGGGGAGCAATCAGCCCCAGCATTTT. This encodes CASSRPYQGSNQPQHF.

This chain joins TRBV3-1 (or the pseudogene TRBV3-2) and TRBJ2-1, with TRBD2 matching 9 bases. The germline CDR1 and CDR2 sequences are LGHDT and YNNKEL (reference sequence). The CDR3 is made up of 16 amino acids. Losses at the gene ends were 1 base for V and 6 bases for J; bases not matched to a gene: 7. In DNA form, the CDR3 reads TGTGCCAGCAGCCAAGGTATGCGGGGGGGCGGCAATGAGCAGTTCTTC. This encodes CASSQGMRGGGNEQFF.

The gene calls are TRBV6-2 or TRBV6-3 and TRBJ1-2; D possibly corresponds to TRBD1 (5 bases). Germline loops: CDR1 MNHEY, CDR2 SVGEGT. The CDR3 consists of 14 residues. V was trimmed by 6 bases and J by 5 bases, leaving 16 bases between them. The CDR3 coding sequence is TGTGCCAGCAGCTCTATCGACAGACCTTATGGCTACACCTTC. It encodes CASSSIDRPYGYTF.

The V gene is TRBV25-1, the J gene TRBJ2-1; TRBD1 matches 8 bases. From germline, CDR1 is MGHDK and CDR2 SYGVNS. The CDR3 extends over 17 amino acids. Unmatched junction bases numbered 14, after V lost 7 bases and J lost 3 bases. The CDR3, as DNA: TGTGCCAGCATCTCTAACGGAGGGGACAGGCTCTACAATGAGCAGTTCTTC. As protein: CASISNGGDRLYNEQFF.

The chain couples TRBV5-6 to TRBJ2-4; 7 nucleotides align to TRBD2. There are 15 residues in the CDR3. J lost 8 bases, V lost 3 bases, and 11 bases had no gene match. CDR1 and CDR2 (germline): SGHDT, YYEEEE. The CDR3 sequence: CASSSTGRSGDIQYF. The CDR3, as DNA: TGTGCCAGCAGCTCTACGGGCCGAAGCGGGGACATTCAGTACTTC.

This clone was observed a handful of times. The V call is TRBV25-1, the J call TRBJ1-6, with a possible D match to TRBD1 (6 bases). V lost 1 base to trimming and J lost 11 bases, with 21 bases between them. There are 17 residues in the CDR3. Per the germline V gene, CDR1 is MGHDK and CDR2 is SYGVNS. For the CDR3, the DNA is TGTGCCAGCAGTGAATCTTCGCCGGGACAACGGCCTACACCCCTCCACTTT. It translates to CASSESSPGQRPTPLHF.

V gene TRBV7-2 combines with J gene TRBJ1-6; D unresolved. From germline, CDR1 is SGHTA and CDR2 FQGNSA. The CDR3 covers 17 residues. V shed 2 bases and J shed 0 bases, with 11 bases lying between them. The CDR3 here is CASSLSGTSSYNSPLHF. The CDR3 DNA follows: TGTGCCAGCAGCTTAAGCGGCACCAGCTCCTATAATTCACCCCTCCACTTT.

The V gene is TRBV4-1, the J gene TRBJ1-2; D gene unclear. The CDR3 is made up of 13 amino acids. CDR1 is MGHRA, CDR2 YSYEKL, per germline. V lost 0 bases to trimming and J lost 3 bases, with 5 bases between them. The CDR3 nucleotides are TGCGCCAGCAGCCAAGAGGGCTACTATGGCTACACCTTC. Translated: CASSQEGYYGYTF.

This chain connects TRBV28 to TRBJ2-1; D perhaps matches TRBD2 (6 bases). The CDR3 runs 14 residues. Per germline, CDR1 MDHEN and CDR2 SYDVKM. Trimming shortened V by 3 bases and J by 7 bases, and 13 bases separated the two germline ends. The CDR3 sequence is CASSFGLGRNEQFF. CDR3 nucleotides: TGTGCCAGCAGTTTCGGTTTGGGGAGGAATGAGCAGTTCTTC.

The chain links TRBV24-1 to TRBJ1-2, with a possible D match to TRBD1 (5 bases). This CDR3 comprises 16 residues. Between the trimmed V and J ends, which lost 0 bases and 5 bases, there was a span of 15 bases. Per the germline V gene, CDR1 is KGHDR and CDR2 is SFDVKD. The CDR3 is CATSDLVEGGTYGYTF. The CDR3 nucleotides are TGTGCCACCAGTGATTTGGTGGAGGGTGGGACTTATGGCTACACCTTC.

This rearrangement joins TRBV6-5 to TRBJ1-3, with D hard to call. Germline assignment: CDR1 MNHEY and CDR2 SVGAGI. Trimming left V 0 bases short and J 0 bases short, with 6 bases between. This CDR3 spans 15 amino acids. CDR3 amino acids: CASSYSSGSGNTIYF. In DNA form, the CDR3 reads TGTGCCAGCAGTTACTCGTCAGGCTCTGGAAACACCATATATTTT.

The chain has TRBV2 and TRBJ2-7, with 9 bases aligning to TRBD2. The CDR3 sequence is 15 residues long. From germline, CDR1 is SNHLY and CDR2 FYNNEI. Trimming cost V 5 bases and J 0 bases; bases outside gene matches: 5. The CDR3 DNA reads TGTGCCAGCAGTCGGACTAGCGCCAGCTCCTACGAGCAGTACTTC. Its translation: CASSRTSASSYEQYF.

The V call is TRBV2, the J call TRBJ2-5; TRBD1 might be the D (6 bases). V was clipped by 7 bases and J by 4 bases, with 13 bases between them. The CDR3 totals 13 residues. Germline lookup yields CDR1 SNHLY and CDR2 FYNNEI. In DNA form, the CDR3 reads TGTGCCAGCAATGGGGGCGTTGGAGAGACCCAGTACTTC. Its translation is CASNGGVGETQYF.

The rearrangement links TRBV25-1 to TRBJ1-2; D call uncertain. CDR3 length: 16 residues. Germline V gene sequence: CDR1 MGHDK, CDR2 SYGVNS. Deletions cut 2 bases from V and 3 bases from J, with 16 bases between. The CDR3 DNA reads TGTGCCAGCAGTGAAGGTAATTTCCGGGATTACTATGGCTACACCTTC. This codes for CASSEGNFRDYYGYTF.

This chain links TRBV5-1 with TRBJ2-1; 14 bases align to TRBD2. Unmatched junction bases numbered 6, after V lost 0 bases and J lost 4 bases. The CDR3 covers 18 residues. From germline, CDR1 is SGHRS and CDR2 YFSETQ. For the CDR3, the DNA is TGCGCCAGCAGCTTGGAGCCCCGGACTAGCGGGGGGTACAATGAGCAGTTCTTC. Residues: CASSLEPRTSGGYNEQFF. The entire variable domain, with the rest obtained from reference TRBV5-1 and TRBJ2-1, is as follows: KAGVTQTPRYLIKTRGQQVTLSCSPISGHRSVSWYQQTPGQGLQFLFEYFSETQRNKGNFPGRFSGRQFSNSRSEMNVSTLELGDSALYLCASSLEPRTSGGYNEQFFGPGTRLTVL.

The J gene is TRBJ2-3, the V gene TRBV11-3; 9 bases fit TRBD2. CDR1 is SGHNT and CDR2 is YENEEA in the germline V gene. This CDR3 is built from 14 residues. The ends lost 3 bases at V and 6 bases at J; junction bases unmatched: 4. Here the CDR3 reads CASSLRREGDTQYF. The CDR3 DNA reads TGTGCCAGCAGCTTGCGGCGGGAGGGGGATACGCAGTATTTT.

The V gene is TRBV19, the J gene TRBJ2-6, with TRBD1 matching over 8 bases. This CDR3 comprises 16 residues. CDR1 and CDR2 from the germline V gene are LNHDA and SQIVND (reference sequence). J gave up 0 bases and V 7 bases, and 5 bases lay outside the gene matches. CDR3 loop: CASTRTGSSGANVLTF. Here the CDR3 DNA reads TGTGCCAGTACACGGACAGGGAGCTCTGGGGCCAACGTCCTGACTTTC.

The V call is TRBV18, the J call TRBJ2-3, with 10 bases aligning to TRBD2. CDR3 size: 17 residues. Germline-derived CDR1 and CDR2 are KGHSH and LQKENI. V was pared by 3 bases and J by 2 bases, with 8 bases of the junction left unmatched. The DNA for the CDR3 is TGTGCCAGCTCACCCTTACCAGCGGGGGGGAACACAGATACGCAGTATTTT. This codes for CASSPLPAGGNTDTQYF.

This rearrangement joins TRBV3-1 (or the pseudogene TRBV3-2) to TRBJ2-2; 16 nucleotides align to TRBD2. CDR1 LGHDT and CDR2 YNNKEL come from the germline V gene (reference sequence). The CDR3 runs 19 residues. Trimming removed 5 bases from V and 4 bases from J; junction bases left unmatched: 10. CDR3 coding DNA: TGTGCCAGCAGCGGAGGGGGACTAGCGGGAGGGCCCGTCACCGGGGAGCTGTTTTTT. Protein sequence: CASSGGGLAGGPVTGELFF.

The chain carries TRBV5-1 and TRBJ1-1; D unclear. Germline CDR1 is SGHRS and CDR2 is YFSETQ. Trimming cost V 2 bases and J 8 bases, with 13 bases left between them. The CDR3 contains 13 residues. CDR3 residues: CASSLPSSEEAFF. CDR3 DNA: TGCGCCAGCAGCTTACCCTCCAGCGAAGAAGCTTTCTTT. The full variable domain, in which reference TRBV5-1 and TRBJ1-1 provide the parts outside the CDR3, is KAGVTQTPRYLIKTRGQQVTLSCSPISGHRSVSWYQQTPGQGLQFLFEYFSETQRNKGNFPGRFSGRQFSNSRSEMNVSTLELGDSALYLCASSLPSSEEAFFGQGTRLTVV.

The CDR3 nucleotides are TGTGCCAGCCAAACTAGCGGGGGCTCCTACGAGCAGTACTTC. Residues: CASQTSGGSYEQYF. The chain combines TRBV18 with TRBJ2-7; TRBD2 matches at 11 bases. This CDR3 contains 14 residues. The V gene's germline CDR1 is KGHSH and CDR2 LQKENI. V dropped 8 bases and J dropped 0; count of bases not matched to a gene: 3.

The chain links TRBV4-1 to TRBJ1-1; D is ambiguous. Germline V gene data show CDR1 as MGHRA and CDR2 as YSYEKL. This CDR3 comprises 14 residues. V shed 1 base and J shed 1 base, with 7 bases lying between them. CDR3 nucleotide sequence: TGCGCCAGCAGCCAAGGCCCAGGGAACACTGAAGCTTTCTTT. Translation gives CASSQGPGNTEAFF.

The CDR3 DNA reads as TGCGCCAGCAGTGGGGGGACAGGGGGCGAGCAGTACTTC. Its translation: CASSGGTGGEQYF. The chain recombines TRBV10-1 with TRBJ2-7; TRBD1 matches 11 bases. CDR1 WNHNN and CDR2 SYGVQD come from the germline V gene (reference sequence). The CDR3 is 13 residues long. V gave up 4 bases and J gave up 6 bases; unmatched junction bases: 2.